Listed below are T cell receptor beta chains from one sample, sequenced in a study of shared clonotypes between healthy human individuals. Clones were sequenced by immunoSEQ multiplex PCR, and TCRdb holds only the in-frame ones, with some missing. The sample lists a few million clones, 90% to 95% occurring once. Input material: naive CD8+ T cells from PBMCs. The receptors were sampled from a man aged 18 to 30 in good health. Some clones in this sample may be carry-over from other donors' samples. Both conserved end residues are part of each CDR3. D genes are given only for firm matches. Part of the rows lack a size; the others show once, few, many or a class for expanded clones.

abundance	v_gene	j_gene	d_gene	len	CDR3nt	CDR3aa
few	TRBV9	TRBJ2-2	TRBD2	17	TGTGCCAGCAGCCTCTCTCCGATAGCGGGAGGTTCCGGGGAGCTGTTTTTT	CASSLSPIAGGSGELFF
.	TRBV9	TRBJ2-2	TRBD2	16	TGTGCCAGCAGCGTATCGGCGGGGGCGAACACCGGGGAGCTGTTTTTT	CASSVSAGANTGELFF
.	TRBV19	TRBJ2-1	TRBD2	15	TGTGCCAGTAGCAGACTAGCGGGAAAGTACAATGAGCAGTTCTTC	CASSRLAGKYNEQFF
.	TRBV5-5	TRBJ2-7	.	13	TGTGCCAGCAGCTTGGCCGCTACCTACGAGCAGTACTTC	CASSLAATYEQYF
.	TRBV28	TRBJ2-7	.	13	TGTGCCAGCAGTTTCCAGGGCACCTACGAGCAGTACTTC	CASSFQGTYEQYF
.	TRBV30	TRBJ2-7	.	14	TGTGCCTGGGAAGACAGGTACCTCTCCTACGAGCAGTACTTC	CAWEDRYLSYEQYF
.	TRBV28	TRBJ2-1	.	12	TGTGCCAGCAGTTTAAGAAGAGGTGAGCAGTTCTTC	CASSLRRGEQFF
few	TRBV27	TRBJ2-2	TRBD2	17	TGTGCCAGTACGGGGGCGGCGGGAGGGCCTGGCACCGGGGAGCTGTTTTTT	CASTGAAGGPGTGELFF
.	TRBV27	TRBJ2-3	.	14	TGTGCCAGCAGCCACAGGGCTCCCACAGATACGCAGTATTTT	CASSHRAPTDTQYF
.	TRBV9	TRBJ2-3	TRBD2	16	TGTGCCAGCAGCGTAGCTGGGCGGGGGGGCACAGATACGCAGTATTTT	CASSVAGRGGTDTQYF
.	TRBV6-5	TRBJ1-1	.	13	TGTGCCAGCAGTTACGGGGGAAGCGCTGAAGCTTTCTTT	CASSYGGSAEAFF
.	TRBV5-6	TRBJ2-5	TRBD1	16	TGTGCCAGCAGCTGGGGGACAGGGGGTCCCCAAGAGACCCAGTACTTC	CASSWGTGGPQETQYF
.	TRBV5-1	TRBJ1-4	.	17	TGCGCCAGCAGCTTGGCCGGTAGGGGAGCAACTAATGAAAAACTGTTTTTT	CASSLAGRGATNEKLFF
.	TRBV28	TRBJ1-2	TRBD1	14	TGTGCCAGCAGTTTGATCACAGGGGGCGGTGGCTACACCTTC	CASSLITGGGGYTF
.	TRBV6-1	TRBJ1-3	.	15	TGTGCCAGCAGTGGGCGACGGTTCTCTGGAAACACCATATATTTT	CASSGRRFSGNTIYF
once	TRBV6-1	TRBJ1-5	TRBD1	18	TGTGCCAGCAGTGACGTCAGGGGGCGCCTAACTAGCAATCAGCCCCAGCATTTT	CASSDVRGRLTSNQPQHF
once	TRBV15	TRBJ2-7	TRBD2	14	TGTGCCACCAGTGTAAGCGGGGGCTCCTACGAGCAGTACTTC	CATSVSGGSYEQYF
.	TRBV7-7	TRBJ2-1	TRBD2	13	TGTGCCAGCAGCTCCCGGGGGGACAATGAGCAGTTCTTC	CASSSRGDNEQFF
.	TRBV29-1	TRBJ2-7	.	11	TGCAGCGTCCGACTGATCTACGAGCAGTACTTC	CSVRLIYEQYF
.	TRBV2	TRBJ2-7	.	14	TGTGCCAGCAGTGATTCCGTGGGACGCTACGAGCAGTACTTC	CASSDSVGRYEQYF
.	TRBV19	TRBJ1-1	.	13	TGTGCCAGTAGTCCCAACTGGGGGACTGAAGCTTTCTTT	CASSPNWGTEAFF
.	TRBV5-1	TRBJ2-2	.	14	TGCGCCAGCAGCACCCCCTGGGACCCCCAGGAGCTGTTTTTT	CASSTPWDPQELFF
.	TRBV27	TRBJ2-7	TRBD1	15	TGTGCCAGCAGGACGGGACAGGGGGTCGGTAACGAGCAGTACTTC	CASRTGQGVGNEQYF
.	TRBV19	TRBJ1-3	.	21	TGTGCCAGTAGTATTTCGGTGGTGACCCTCACGGAGGATACCTCTGGAAACACCATATATTTT	CASSISVVTLTEDTSGNTIYF
.	TRBV27	TRBJ2-5	TRBD2	18	TGTGCCAGCACTCCGCCGGGACTAGCGGGAGAGGGGGAAGAGACCCAGTACTTC	CASTPPGLAGEGEETQYF